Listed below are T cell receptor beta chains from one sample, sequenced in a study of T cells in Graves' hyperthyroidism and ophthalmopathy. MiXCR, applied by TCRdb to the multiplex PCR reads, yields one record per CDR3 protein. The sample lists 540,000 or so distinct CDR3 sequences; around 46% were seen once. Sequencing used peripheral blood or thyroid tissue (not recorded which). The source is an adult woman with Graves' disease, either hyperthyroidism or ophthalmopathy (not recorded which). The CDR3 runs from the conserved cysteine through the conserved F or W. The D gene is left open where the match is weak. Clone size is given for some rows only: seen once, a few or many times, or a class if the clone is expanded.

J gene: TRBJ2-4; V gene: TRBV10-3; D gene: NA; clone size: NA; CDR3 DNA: TGTGCCATCAGTGGGGGCCAGGGAGTAGAGACCTTTCAGTACTTC; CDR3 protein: CAISGGQGVETFQYF
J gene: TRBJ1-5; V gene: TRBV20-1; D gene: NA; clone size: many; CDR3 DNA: TGCAGTGCTCCCCGGGGGGCCCCTAATCAGCCCCAGCATTTT; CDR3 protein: CSAPRGAPNQPQHF
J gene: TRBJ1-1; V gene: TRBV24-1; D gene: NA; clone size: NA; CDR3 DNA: TGTACCACCAGTGAAATACCTGAGGGGGATGACACTGAAGCGTTCTTT; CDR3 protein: CTTSEIPEGDDTEAFF
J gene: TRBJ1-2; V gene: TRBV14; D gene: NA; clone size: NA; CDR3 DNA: TGTGCCAGCAGCCAAGCGGGGTATGGCTACACCTTC; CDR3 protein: CASSQAGYGYTF
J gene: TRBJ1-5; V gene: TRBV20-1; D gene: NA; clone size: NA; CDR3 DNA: TGCAGTGCTATCCAAAGGGGCAGGGCGACGAAACCCCAGCATTTT; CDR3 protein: CSAIQRGRATKPQHF
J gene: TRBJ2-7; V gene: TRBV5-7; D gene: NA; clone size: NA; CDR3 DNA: TGTGCCAGCAGTTTAACGGTCTCTCATCTTAACGAGCAGTACTTC; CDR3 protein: CASSLTVSHLNEQYF
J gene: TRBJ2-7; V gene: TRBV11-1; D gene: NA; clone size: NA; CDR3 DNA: TGTGCCAGCAGCCCCCGGGGAAAACCCACCTACGAGCAGTACTTC; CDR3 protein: CASSPRGKPTYEQYF
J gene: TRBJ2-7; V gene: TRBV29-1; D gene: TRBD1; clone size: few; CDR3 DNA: TGCAGCGTTGAGGGGACAGGGGGCTCGAGACTAGCGGGCAACGAGCAGTACTTC; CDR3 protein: CSVEGTGGSRLAGNEQYF
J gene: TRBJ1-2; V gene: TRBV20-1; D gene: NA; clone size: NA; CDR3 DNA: TGCAGTGCCAGAGATGGATGGGGCAATACAAACCATGGCTACACCTTC; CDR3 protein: CSARDGWGNTNHGYTF
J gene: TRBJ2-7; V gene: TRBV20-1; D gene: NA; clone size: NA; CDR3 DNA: TGCAGTTCATGGGTCAACTCCTACGAGCAGTACTTC; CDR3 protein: CSSWVNSYEQYF
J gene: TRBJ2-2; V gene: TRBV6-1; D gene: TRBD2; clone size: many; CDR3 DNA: TGTGCCAGCAGTGAAAGTAGTAGCGGGATCGCCGGGGAGCTGTTTTTT; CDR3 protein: CASSESSSGIAGELFF
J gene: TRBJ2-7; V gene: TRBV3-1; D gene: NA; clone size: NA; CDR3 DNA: TGTGCCAGCAGCCGTGGAGGTTTGGGGAGAGGCTACGAGCAGTACTTC; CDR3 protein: CASSRGGLGRGYEQYF
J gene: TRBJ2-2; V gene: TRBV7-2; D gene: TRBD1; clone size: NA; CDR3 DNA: TGTGCCAGCAGCCCCGGGGACAGGAACACCGGGGAGCTGTTTTTT; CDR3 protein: CASSPGDRNTGELFF
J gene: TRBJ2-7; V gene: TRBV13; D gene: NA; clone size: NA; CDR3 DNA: TGTGCCAGCAGTTTAGGTTGCAGTTCCTACGAGCAGTACTTC; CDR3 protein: CASSLGCSSYEQYF
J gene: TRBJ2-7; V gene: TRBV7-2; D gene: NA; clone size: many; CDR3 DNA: TGTGCCAGCAGCTTAGAAGTCTGGGTCGAGCAGTACTTC; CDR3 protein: CASSLEVWVEQYF
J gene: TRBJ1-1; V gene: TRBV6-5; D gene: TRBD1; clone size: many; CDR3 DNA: TGTGCCAGCAGTTTAAACCAGGGGGGGGACACTGAAGCTTTCTTT; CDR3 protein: CASSLNQGGDTEAFF
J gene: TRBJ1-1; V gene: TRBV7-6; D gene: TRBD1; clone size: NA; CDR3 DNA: TGTGCCAGCAGCTTAGGCGCCGGGACAGGGGGCTTGGGTGAAGCTTTCTTT; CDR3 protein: CASSLGAGTGGLGEAFF
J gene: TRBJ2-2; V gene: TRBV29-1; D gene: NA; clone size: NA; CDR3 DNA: TGCAGCGTTGATCGGAGTCGCACCGGGGAGCTGTTTTTT; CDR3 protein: CSVDRSRTGELFF
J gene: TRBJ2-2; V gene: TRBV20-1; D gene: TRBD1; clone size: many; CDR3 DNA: TGCAGTTCGGTGGACAGGGTGGCCGGGGAGCTGTTTTTT; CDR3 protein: CSSVDRVAGELFF
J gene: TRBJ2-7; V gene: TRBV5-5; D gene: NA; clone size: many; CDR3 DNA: TGTGCCAGCAGCTTGGACTTTTCGAGCTCCTACGAGCAGTACTTC; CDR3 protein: CASSLDFSSSYEQYF
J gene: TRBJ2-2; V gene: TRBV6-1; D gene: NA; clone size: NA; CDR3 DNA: TGTGCCAGCAGTGAAGTGGCAGGAGACACCGGGGAGCTGTTTTTT; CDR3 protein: CASSEVAGDTGELFF
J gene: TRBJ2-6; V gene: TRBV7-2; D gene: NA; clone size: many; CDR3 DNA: TGTGCCAGCAGTAAAATCGGGGCAGCTACCATCTCTGGGGCCAACGTCCTGACTTTC; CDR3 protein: CASSKIGAATISGANVLTF
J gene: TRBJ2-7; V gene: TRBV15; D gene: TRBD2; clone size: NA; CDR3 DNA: TGTGCCACCAGCAGGTCACTAGCGGGACTCCCCGAGCAGTACTTC; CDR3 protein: CATSRSLAGLPEQYF
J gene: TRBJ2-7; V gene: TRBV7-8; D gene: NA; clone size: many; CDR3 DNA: TGTGCCAGCAGCTTATTTAACCGAGCGGACCTATACGAGCAGTACTTC; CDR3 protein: CASSLFNRADLYEQYF
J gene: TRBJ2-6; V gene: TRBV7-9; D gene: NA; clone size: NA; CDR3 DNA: TGTGCCAGCCGTTGGGTCATGGACACTGAAGCTTTC; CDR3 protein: CASRWVMDTEAF
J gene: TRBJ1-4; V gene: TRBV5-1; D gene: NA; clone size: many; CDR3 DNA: TGCGCCAGCAGCTTGCTTCCCACGAGTGAAAAACTGTTTTTT; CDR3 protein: CASSLLPTSEKLFF
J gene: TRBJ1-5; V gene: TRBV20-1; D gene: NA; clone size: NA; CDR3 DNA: TGCAGTGCCCGGGGGGGTAGCAATCAGCCCCAGCATTTT; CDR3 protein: CSARGGSNQPQHF
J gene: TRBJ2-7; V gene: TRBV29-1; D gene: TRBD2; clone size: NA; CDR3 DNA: TGCAGCGGTGGGACTAGATTCGAGCAGTACTTC; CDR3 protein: CSGGTRFEQYF
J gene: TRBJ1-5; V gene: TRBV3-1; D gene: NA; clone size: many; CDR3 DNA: TGTGCCAGCAGCCAAGGCCAGAGAAGCAATCAGCCCCAGCATTTT; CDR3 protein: CASSQGQRSNQPQHF
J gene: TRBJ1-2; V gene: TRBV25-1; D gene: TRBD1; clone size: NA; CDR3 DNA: TGTGCCAGCCACCAGGGGCAGGGGGACTATGGCTACACCTTC; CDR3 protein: CASHQGQGDYGYTF
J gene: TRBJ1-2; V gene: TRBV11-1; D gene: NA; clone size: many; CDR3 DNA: TGTGCCAGCAGCGGGTTGGACACCCTAAAGGGCTACACCTTC; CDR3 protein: CASSGLDTLKGYTF
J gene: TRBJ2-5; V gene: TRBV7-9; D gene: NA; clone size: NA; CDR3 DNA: TGTGCCAGCAGCTCCGAGGCGCTGGAGACCCAGTACTTC; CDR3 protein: CASSSEALETQYF
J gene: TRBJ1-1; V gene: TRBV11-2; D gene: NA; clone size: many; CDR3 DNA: TGTGCCAGCAGTGAGGCGGGGGGGCTGGCTGAAGCTTTCTTT; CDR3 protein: CASSEAGGLAEAFF
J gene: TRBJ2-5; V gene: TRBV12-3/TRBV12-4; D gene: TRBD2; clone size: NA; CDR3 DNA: TGTGCCACCAGACTAGCGGCACAAGAGACCCAGTACTTC; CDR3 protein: CATRLAAQETQYF
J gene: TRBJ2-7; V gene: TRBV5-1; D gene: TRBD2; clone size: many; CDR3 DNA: TGCGCCAGCAGCTCGACTAGCGGGAGTGCTGCCGAGCAGTACTTC; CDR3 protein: CASSSTSGSAAEQYF
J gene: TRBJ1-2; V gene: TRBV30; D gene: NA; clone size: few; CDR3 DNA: TGTGCCTGCGCGGTAACAGGGAACTATGGCTACACCTTC; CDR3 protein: CACAVTGNYGYTF
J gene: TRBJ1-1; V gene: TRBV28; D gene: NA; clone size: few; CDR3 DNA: TGTGCCAGCAGTTTGACGACAGCTCTCTTCTTGAACACTGAAGCTTTCTTT; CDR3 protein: CASSLTTALFLNTEAFF
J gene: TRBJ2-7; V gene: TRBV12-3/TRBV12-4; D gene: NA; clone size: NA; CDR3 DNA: TGTGCCAGCAGTGGCACTGACAGTCGATCCTACGAGCAGTACTTC; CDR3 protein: CASSGTDSRSYEQYF
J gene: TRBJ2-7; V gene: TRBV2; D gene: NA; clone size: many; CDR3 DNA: TGTGCCAGCACCCTTAGGGTGGGCGAGCAGTACTTC; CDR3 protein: CASTLRVGEQYF
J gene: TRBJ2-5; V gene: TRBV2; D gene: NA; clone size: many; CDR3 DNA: TGTGCCAGCACCGAGAGGGCTACAACCCAGTACTTC; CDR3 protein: CASTERATTQYF
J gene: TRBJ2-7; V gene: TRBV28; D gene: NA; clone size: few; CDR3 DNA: TGTGCCAGCAGTTCGACGTCACCCCTTGGAGAGCAGTACTTC; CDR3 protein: CASSSTSPLGEQYF
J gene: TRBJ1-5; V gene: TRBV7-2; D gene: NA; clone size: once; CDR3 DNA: TGTGCCAGCAGCTTAGACAGAGGGGCCTTCAATCAGCCCCAGCATTTT; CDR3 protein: CASSLDRGAFNQPQHF
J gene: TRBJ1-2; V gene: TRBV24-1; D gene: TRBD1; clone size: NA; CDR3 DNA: TGTGCCACCAGTGGAGGGGGACAGCCCGTTGGCTACACCTTC; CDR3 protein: CATSGGGQPVGYTF
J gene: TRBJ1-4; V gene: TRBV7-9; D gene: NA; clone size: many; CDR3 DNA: TGTGCCAGCAGCTTTTCCAGCGGGGAAAAACTGTTTTTT; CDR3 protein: CASSFSSGEKLFF
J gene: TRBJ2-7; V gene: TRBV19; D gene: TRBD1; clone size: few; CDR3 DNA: TGTGCCAGTAAGGACAGGGGGGACTACGAGCAGTACTTC; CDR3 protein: CASKDRGDYEQYF